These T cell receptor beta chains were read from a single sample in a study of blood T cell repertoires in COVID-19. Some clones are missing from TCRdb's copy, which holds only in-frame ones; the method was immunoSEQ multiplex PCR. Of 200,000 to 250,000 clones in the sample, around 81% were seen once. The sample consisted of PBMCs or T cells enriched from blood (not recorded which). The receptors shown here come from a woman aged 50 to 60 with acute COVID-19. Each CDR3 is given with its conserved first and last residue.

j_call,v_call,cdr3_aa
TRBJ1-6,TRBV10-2,CASRKGGSYNSPLHF
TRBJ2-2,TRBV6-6,CASTQTGAGGELFF
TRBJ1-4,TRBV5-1,CASSLNSREKLFF
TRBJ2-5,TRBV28,CASSLFLAGGKETQYF
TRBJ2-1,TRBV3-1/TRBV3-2,CASSPMSNEQFF
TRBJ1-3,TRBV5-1,CASSWTSGNTIYF
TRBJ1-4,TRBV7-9,CASSLEARVTNEKLFF
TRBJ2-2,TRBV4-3,CASSQRGLASGELFF
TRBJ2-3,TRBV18,CASSRADRAQDTQYF
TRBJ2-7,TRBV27,CASSPGTSGASYEQYF
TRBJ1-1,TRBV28,CASSTLTGEAFF
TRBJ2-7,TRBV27,CASRLAGSGEQYF
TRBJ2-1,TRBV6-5,CASRRDRVDEQFF
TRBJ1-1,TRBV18,CASSPREGMNTEAFF
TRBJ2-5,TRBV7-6,CASSFMTGLRETQYF
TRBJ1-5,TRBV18,CASSPTGGNQPQHF
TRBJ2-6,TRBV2,CASSELEVPLSGANVLTF
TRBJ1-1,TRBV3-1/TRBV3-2,CASSHAGLNTEAFF
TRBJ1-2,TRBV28,CASSPQRQGAIGYTF
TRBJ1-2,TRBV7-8,CASSLGPGGAQNYGYTF
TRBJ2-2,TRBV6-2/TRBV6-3,CASSGGAGFTGELFF
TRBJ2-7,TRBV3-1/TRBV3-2,CASSLGLAKSYEQYF
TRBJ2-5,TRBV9,CASSASGTSSTQYF
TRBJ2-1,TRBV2,CASRIEGDEQFF
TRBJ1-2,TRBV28,CASSSYDGGGSYGYTF
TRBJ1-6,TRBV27,CASRPSGTQNSPLHF